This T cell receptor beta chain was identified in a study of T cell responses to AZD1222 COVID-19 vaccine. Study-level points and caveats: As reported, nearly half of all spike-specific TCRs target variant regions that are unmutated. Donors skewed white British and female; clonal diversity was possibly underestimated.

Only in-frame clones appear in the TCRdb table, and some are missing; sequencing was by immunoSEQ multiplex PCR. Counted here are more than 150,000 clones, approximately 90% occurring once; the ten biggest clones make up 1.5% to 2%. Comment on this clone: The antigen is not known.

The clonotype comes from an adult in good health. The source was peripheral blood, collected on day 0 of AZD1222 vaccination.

The CDR3 DNA is TGTGCCAGCAGTTTAACAGGCATGGGAAATCAGCCCCAGCATTTT. Translated, it gives CASSLTGMGNQPQHF. The chain carries TRBV28 and TRBJ1-5; D might be TRBD1 (5 bases). V was shortened by 2 bases and J by 4 bases, with 12 bases between the two germline ends. The germline gives CDR1 MDHEN, CDR2 SYDVKM. The CDR3 sequence is 15 residues long.